This T cell receptor (beta chain) was retrieved from a study of shared clonotypes between healthy human individuals. Whole-study context: CD8 memory received one plate per donor, CD8 naive two, CD4 memory three and CD4 naive three.

Deep was the level used in running the assay. Using immunoSEQ multiplex PCR, the repertoire was profiled, and TCRdb retains in-frame clones only, with some absent. This table holds approximately 2,000,000 clones, 85% to 95% found once. The germline CDR1 and CDR2 sequences are MGHRA and YSYEKL. The CDR3 has 15 amino acids. Deletions cut 1 base from V and 4 bases from J, with 12 bases between. The authors divided CD4+ cells into CD45RA+ naive and CD45RA-negative memory subsets. What was sequenced was naive CD4+ T cells from PBMCs. Subset reported: CD45RA+ positively selected. This clonotype originated in a young man in good health. Some clones in this sample may be carry-over from other donors' samples. V and J are TRBV4-1 and TRBJ2-3; D unresolved. CDR3 DNA: TGCGCCAGCAGCCAAGTTCCGTCAAGGGCAGATACGCAGTATTTT. Encoded protein: CASSQVPSRADTQYF.